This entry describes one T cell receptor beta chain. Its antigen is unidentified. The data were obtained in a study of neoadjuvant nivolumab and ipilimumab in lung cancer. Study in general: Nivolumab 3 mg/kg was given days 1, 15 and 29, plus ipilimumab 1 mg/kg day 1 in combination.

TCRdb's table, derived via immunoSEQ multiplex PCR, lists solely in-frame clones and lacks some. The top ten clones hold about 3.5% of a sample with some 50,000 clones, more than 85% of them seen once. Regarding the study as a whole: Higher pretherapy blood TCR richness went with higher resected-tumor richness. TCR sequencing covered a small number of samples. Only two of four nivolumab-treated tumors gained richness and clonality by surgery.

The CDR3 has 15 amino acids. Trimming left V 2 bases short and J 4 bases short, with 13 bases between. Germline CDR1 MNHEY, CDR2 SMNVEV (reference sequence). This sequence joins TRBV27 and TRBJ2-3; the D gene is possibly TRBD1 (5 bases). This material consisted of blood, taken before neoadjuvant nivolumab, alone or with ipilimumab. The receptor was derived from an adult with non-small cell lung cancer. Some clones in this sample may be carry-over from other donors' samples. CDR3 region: CASSLGEPRADTQYF. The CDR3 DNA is TGTGCCAGCAGTTTAGGAGAGCCCAGGGCAGATACGCAGTATTTT.